The entry that follows covers one T cell receptor beta chain sequence. Which antigen it targets is not known. There are no base qualities to consult, and no much larger clone falls within one base. Peripheral blood CD8+ and CD4+ T cells from healthy donors, Susac syndrome patients and multiple sclerosis patients were profiled by high-throughput TCR beta sequencing. The multiple sclerosis controls were treatment-naive patients whose relapsing-remitting disease, either stable or active, fulfilled the revised McDonald criteria. Bulk CD8+ and CD4+ T cells were purified by magnetic negative isolation, whereas CD8+ TEMRA cells were enriched by FACS. Blood was drawn into EDTA tubes, processed within 24 hours, and PBMCs were isolated by density gradient centrifugation. PBMCs destined for TCR sequencing were cryopreserved in liquid nitrogen and later thawed in a 37 °C water bath. Purity of sorted or isolated CD4+, CD8+ and CD8+ TEMRA cells was at least 90%.

The entry originates in a study of CD8 T cells in Susac syndrome (dated by TCRdb to about 2019). About the investigation overall: Repertoire sequencing was used to test whether CD8+ T cell activation and differentiation in Susac syndrome was antigen driven. The study compared CD8+ T cell repertoire clonality among about a dozen healthy donors, 14 Susac syndrome patients and some 16 multiple sclerosis patients.

Overall study results and their limits: The number of individuals in the TCR sequencing and HLA analysis was recognized as being relatively small.

RNA was extracted using the RNeasy kit, and roughly 0.5 to 1 microgram was reverse transcribed with random hexamers. The immunoSEQ multiplex PCR assay, which covers 54 Vbeta and 13 Jbeta segments, was used to amplify TCR beta CDR3 regions. Bias from PCR amplification was corrected by using a synthetic template baseline for primer optimization and for computational correction. The study's own analysis went as follows. Only productive sequences were kept, with reads annotated to V, D and J genes according to IMGT and analyzed in immunoSEQ Analyzer. To calculate clonality, Shannon entropy was normalized by log2 of the number of productive unique sequences and then subtracted from one. For each patient and control, public and private clones were evaluated within the 100 most prevalent clones. Clones were defined as Susac-specific if absent from the healthy and MS cohorts, from around 1,000 published viral clones and from other ImmuneACCESS disease sequences. TCRdb ran its own pipeline on the public reads, namely fastp trimming at Q25 and MiXCR clone calling, and kept in-frame beta chains. Under each unique CDR3 protein, matching rows form one entry showing the most common genes and DNA. These V and J calls derive from TCRdb rather than the authors' analysis. The sample table records around 270,000 distinct CDR3 sequences; 70% to 90% of these occur just once. The ten most abundant clones make up around 0.18% of the sample.

The germline V gene (reference sequence) yields SGHKS for CDR1 and YYEKEE for CDR2. Including the terminal cysteine and phenylalanine, the CDR3 comprises 15 residues. Only the CDR3 portion is preserved as DNA: 45 bases, with reading frame beginning at the first base. V ends up 1 base short and J 7 bases short, with an unmatched junction base count of 11. Sequenced sample: CD8+ T cells from PBMCs. The sequence came from a human donor with multiple sclerosis. The chain uses TRBV5-5 and TRBJ2-7; 7 central bases correspond to TRBD1. CDR3 sequence: CASSLFPRDSREQYF. The nucleotides are TGTGCCAGCAGCTTGTTCCCCCGGGACAGCCGGGAGCAGTACTTC.